These T cell receptor beta chains were read from a single sample in a study of Graves' ophthalmopathy and Graves' hyperthyroidism. MiXCR was run by TCRdb on the multiplex PCR reads, yielding one entry per CDR3 protein. Among about 39,000 distinct CDR3 sequences listed, about half were seen once. Sequencing input: peripheral blood. The receptors shown here come from an adult woman with stable Graves' hyperthyroidism. Both conserved end residues are part of each CDR3. A D gene is named only where the DNA matches it firmly. Not every row has a clone size; where given, it reads once, few, many or a size class.

DNA | CDR3 | J | size | D | V
TGTGCCAGCAGCGTAGGGGCAGGAAGGGGCACTGAGCAGTACTTC | CASSVGAGRGTEQYF | TRBJ2-7 | NA | NA | TRBV9
TGCGCCAGCAGCGGGGCAGGGCCATACGAGCAGTACTTC | CASSGAGPYEQYF | TRBJ2-7 | few | NA | TRBV5-1
TGTGCCAGCAGTTCCGCGGACACCATATATTTT | CASSSADTIYF | TRBJ1-3 | NA | NA | TRBV6-6
TGTGCCAGCAGCTATGGACAGGGAGTGGCTTTCTTT | CASSYGQGVAFF | TRBJ1-1 | few | TRBD1 | TRBV7-9
TGTGCCACCAGCCCGGGGACAGTGCAAGAGACCCAGTACTTC | CATSPGTVQETQYF | TRBJ2-5 | NA | TRBD1 | TRBV6-1
TGTGCCACCAGTGATTTCGGGACTAGCGGAGTCCAAGAGACCCAGTACTTC | CATSDFGTSGVQETQYF | TRBJ2-5 | medium-sized | TRBD2 | TRBV24-1
TGCAGTTGCCTTACCCTCTACGAGCAGTACTTC | CSCLTLYEQYF | TRBJ2-7 | many | NA | TRBV20-1
TGTGCCAGCAGCGATCGGACAGGGCCCACCTACGAGCAGTACTTC | CASSDRTGPTYEQYF | TRBJ2-7 | NA | TRBD1 | TRBV5-1
TGTGCCAGCAGCTTAGCCGAGGGAGGGGCCTCCTACGAGCAGTACTTC | CASSLAEGGASYEQYF | TRBJ2-7 | NA | TRBD2 | TRBV7-6
TGCAGTGCTAGGGGGGCGGGAGGGGGCTCCTACGAGCAGTACTTC | CSARGAGGGSYEQYF | TRBJ2-7 | many | TRBD2 | TRBV20-1
TGTGCCAGCAGCCGACTAGCCGGGGACCGTGGTACGCAGTATTTT | CASSRLAGDRGTQYF | TRBJ2-3 | few | TRBD2 | TRBV11-2
TGTGCCACCAGCCCACAGGGAATGCTTCAAGAGACCCAGTACTTC | CATSPQGMLQETQYF | TRBJ2-5 | medium-sized | NA | TRBV15
TGCAGTGCTGTGGGGGGCGGGGTGAGCTCCTACGAGCAGTGCTTC | CSAVGGGVSSYEQCF | TRBJ2-7 | NA | NA | TRBV20-1
TGCGCCAGCAGCTTGGACAGGGGGCGAAACTATGGCTACACCTTC | CASSLDRGRNYGYTF | TRBJ1-2 | NA | TRBD1 | TRBV9
TGCAGTGCTTCGGGACAGGAGTCCTACGAGCAGTACTTC | CSASGQESYEQYF | TRBJ2-7 | medium-sized | TRBD1 | TRBV20-1
TGTGCCAGCAGCTTTACGGGGGGCATTGGAGAGACCCAGTACTTC | CASSFTGGIGETQYF | TRBJ2-5 | many | NA | TRBV7-3
TGTGCCACCAGCAGAGACAGGGACTACGAGCAGTACTTC | CATSRDRDYEQYF | TRBJ2-7 | few | NA | TRBV15
TGCAGCTTGACAGGAGGCAATCAGCCCCAGCATTTT | CSLTGGNQPQHF | TRBJ1-5 | NA | NA | TRBV29-1
TGTGCCAGCAGTGCTAGCGGACAGGGGGATCTCTCCTACGAGCAGTACTTC | CASSASGQGDLSYEQYF | TRBJ2-7 | once | TRBD1 | TRBV7-9
TGCAGTGCTAGAGCTGGTCCTCCTACCTACGAGCAGTACTTC | CSARAGPPTYEQYF | TRBJ2-7 | many | NA | TRBV20-1
TGTGCCAGCAGGGCAGGACAGCGAATGAACACTGAAGCTTTCTTT | CASRAGQRMNTEAFF | TRBJ1-1 | many | NA | TRBV7-9
TGTGCCAGCAGCGCCGGGACAGGGGGTTACGTGAACACTGAAGCTTTCTTT | CASSAGTGGYVNTEAFF | TRBJ1-1 | NA | TRBD1 | TRBV7-9
TGTGCCAGTAGTATAGAGGACGGCTACACCTTC | CASSIEDGYTF | TRBJ1-2 | once | NA | TRBV19
TGTGCCATCAGACTCTTCGGGGTGATAGATGGCTACACCTTC | CAIRLFGVIDGYTF | TRBJ1-2 | NA | NA | TRBV10-3
TGTGCCAGCAGTAGGAGGGAGGGAGGCTACACCTTC | CASSRREGGYTF | TRBJ1-2 | medium-sized | NA | TRBV25-1
TGTGCCAGCAGTCCTGACACCGGGGAGCTGTTTTTT | CASSPDTGELFF | TRBJ2-2 | few | NA | TRBV28
TGTGCCAGCAGCTTAGGGACACAGAGCAACTATGGCTACACCTTC | CASSLGTQSNYGYTF | TRBJ1-2 | NA | NA | TRBV7-2
TGCAGCGTCGTTAGCGGGAACGGGGAGACCCAGTACTTC | CSVVSGNGETQYF | TRBJ2-5 | NA | TRBD2 | TRBV29-1
TGTGCCATCAGTGTGGGGACCGACCATAATTCACCCCTCCACTTT | CAISVGTDHNSPLHF | TRBJ1-6 | NA | NA | TRBV10-3
TGTGCCAGCAGCTTCGGACTAGCGGGAAGAGAGACCCAGTACTTC | CASSFGLAGRETQYF | TRBJ2-5 | many | TRBD2 | TRBV5-6
TGTGCCAGCAGTCCTACTCTGTGGCAAGGCTACACCTTC | CASSPTLWQGYTF | TRBJ1-2 | many | NA | TRBV28
TGTGCCAGCAGCTTAGATGGGACAGGGACGGCGGAACTGTTTTTT | CASSLDGTGTAELFF | TRBJ1-4 | many | TRBD1 | TRBV7-9
TGTGCCAGCAGCTTACCGGGAGGGGCGGAAGAGACCCAGTACTTC | CASSLPGGAEETQYF | TRBJ2-5 | NA | TRBD2 | TRBV7-6
TGTGCCAGCAGTTTCATAGGCCAGAACACTGAAGCTTTCTTT | CASSFIGQNTEAFF | TRBJ1-1 | many | NA | TRBV12-3/TRBV12-4
TGTGCCAGCAGCGTTGGTGGAGGGACGGGCAATCAGCCCCAGCATTTT | CASSVGGGTGNQPQHF | TRBJ1-5 | NA | NA | TRBV9
TGTGCCAGCAGCCCTCGACAGACAGGGGGACAAGGCTACACCTTC | CASSPRQTGGQGYTF | TRBJ1-2 | NA | TRBD1 | TRBV7-9
TGTGCCAGCAGCCGAAGAGGCCAAGATGAAAAACTGTTTTTT | CASSRRGQDEKLFF | TRBJ1-4 | many | NA | TRBV13
TGTGCCAGCAGCGACACGGGAACTAGCGGATCACAAGAGACCCAGTACTTC | CASSDTGTSGSQETQYF | TRBJ2-5 | NA | TRBD2 | TRBV7-4